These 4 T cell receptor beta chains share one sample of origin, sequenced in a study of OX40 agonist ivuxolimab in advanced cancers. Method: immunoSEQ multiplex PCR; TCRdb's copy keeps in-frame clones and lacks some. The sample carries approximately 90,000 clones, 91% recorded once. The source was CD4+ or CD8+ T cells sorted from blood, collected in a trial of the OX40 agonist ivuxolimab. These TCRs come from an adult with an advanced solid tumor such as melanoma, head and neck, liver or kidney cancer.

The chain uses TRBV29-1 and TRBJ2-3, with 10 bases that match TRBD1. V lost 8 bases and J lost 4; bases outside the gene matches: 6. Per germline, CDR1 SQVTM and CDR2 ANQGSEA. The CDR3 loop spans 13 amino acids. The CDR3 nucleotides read TGCAGCCTACGGGACAGGGGTGCAGATACGCAGTATTTT. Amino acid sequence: CSLRDRGADTQYF.

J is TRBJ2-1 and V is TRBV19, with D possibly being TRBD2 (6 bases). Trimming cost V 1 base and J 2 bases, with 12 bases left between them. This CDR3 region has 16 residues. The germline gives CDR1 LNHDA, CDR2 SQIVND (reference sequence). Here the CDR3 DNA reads TGTGCCAGTAGTATAGTTTCGGGAGTAGCCTACAATGAGCAGTTCTTC. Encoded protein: CASSIVSGVAYNEQFF.

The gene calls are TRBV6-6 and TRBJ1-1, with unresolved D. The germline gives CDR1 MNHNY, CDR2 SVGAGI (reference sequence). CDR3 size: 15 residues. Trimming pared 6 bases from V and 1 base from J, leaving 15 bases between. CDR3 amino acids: CASRRIQEGNTEAFF. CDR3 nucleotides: TGTGCCAGCAGACGGATTCAGGAGGGGAACACTGAAGCTTTCTTT.

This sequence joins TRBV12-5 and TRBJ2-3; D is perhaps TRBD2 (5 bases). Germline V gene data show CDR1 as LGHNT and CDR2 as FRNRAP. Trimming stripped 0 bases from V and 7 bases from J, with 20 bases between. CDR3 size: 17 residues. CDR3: CASGLVRSPTEVYTQYF. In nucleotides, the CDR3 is TGTGCTAGTGGTTTGGTTCGGTCCCCAACGGAGGTGTATACGCAGTATTTT.